This T cell receptor beta chain was identified during a study of cytomegalovirus exposure and HLA in healthy donors. The wider study: From donors who were HLA-typed, an early data release held around 80 million unique TCRs. There were some 380 genotyped donors. Of these, roughly 80% fell in the genetic ancestry cluster associated with self-reported Caucasian donors.

On this clone itself: Its antigen is unknown.

Study outcomes and limitations: In a later analysis, TCR association rates varied by HLA locus: DRB1 most, HLA-C fewest.

Healthy individuals who donated bone marrow served as the donors. Amplification used 60 Vbeta primers and 13 Jbeta primers. Clones were sequenced by immunoSEQ multiplex PCR, and TCRdb holds only the in-frame ones, with some missing. The repertoire holds more than 95,000 clones, with roughly 9.1% as singletons. The CDR3 is made up of 16 amino acids. Trimming cost V 3 bases and J 4 bases; bases outside gene matches: 9. In germline, CDR1 is MGHRA, CDR2 YSYEKL. Sequenced: PBMCs. This TCR derives from a man aged 40-49 years in good health and CMV-seropositive. The rearrangement links TRBV4-1 to TRBJ1-5, with 7 bases that match TRBD1. The CDR3 sequence: CASSHPPTGSNQPQHF. CDR3 bases: TGCGCCAGCAGCCATCCTCCGACAGGGTCGAATCAGCCCCAGCATTTT.